This T cell receptor beta chain emerged from a study of blood T cell repertoires in COVID-19. About the research overall: From the United States, Italy and Spain came samples of acute and convalescent COVID-19. PBMCs, B-cell-depleted T cells, or T cells provided the cDNA or gDNA that made up the material.

V lost 6 bases to trimming and J lost 6 bases; unmatched junction nucleotides: 10. CDR1 is SNHLY and CDR2 is FYNNEI in the germline V gene. This CDR3 spans 16 amino acids. Study processing details: For nucleated cells, counts were estimated from reference gene primer amplification. Clones were sequenced by immunoSEQ multiplex PCR, and TCRdb holds only the in-frame ones, with some missing. V, J and clone size are those of that table, while D and trimming were read from the DNA. Of about 100,000 clones listed, about 86% are singletons. The sequence was collected from a human donor in a cohort sampled during active COVID-19. The chain uses TRBV2 and TRBJ2-1, with 11 positions matching TRBD2. Input material: peripheral blood. In DNA, the CDR3 is TGTGCCAGCAGGAGGCTTACTAGCGGGAGTGGCAATGAGCAGTTCTTC. This gives the protein CASRRLTSGSGNEQFF.